The following is a T cell receptor (beta chain) sequence with its context. This record comes from a study of blood T cell repertoires in COVID-19. The overall study: Sites across the United States, Italy and Spain contributed samples from acute and convalescent COVID-19.

Original processing methods: By means of reference gene primer amplification, nucleated cell counts were estimated. The table came from immunoSEQ multiplex PCR; TCRdb's copy has only in-frame clones and leaves some out. V and J calls and clone size are as listed in that table; D and trimming were resolved from the DNA. Here the sample spans fewer than 400,000 clones, more than 90% being singletons. The V gene's germline CDR1 is SGHRS and CDR2 YFSETQ. This CDR3 spans 16 amino acids. V gave up 0 bases and J gave up 6 bases; unmatched junction bases: 7. Cohorts were based on clinical histories the participants reported.

This chain uses TRBV5-1 with TRBJ2-1, with 9 bases identical to TRBD1. The clonotype was recovered from a woman in her 30s who had been exposed to COVID-19. The sample consisted of PBMCs or T cells enriched from blood (not recorded which). CDR3 region: CASSLALTGGGNEQFF. The DNA for the CDR3 is TGCGCCAGCAGCTTGGCCTTAACAGGGGGCGGCAATGAGCAGTTCTTC.